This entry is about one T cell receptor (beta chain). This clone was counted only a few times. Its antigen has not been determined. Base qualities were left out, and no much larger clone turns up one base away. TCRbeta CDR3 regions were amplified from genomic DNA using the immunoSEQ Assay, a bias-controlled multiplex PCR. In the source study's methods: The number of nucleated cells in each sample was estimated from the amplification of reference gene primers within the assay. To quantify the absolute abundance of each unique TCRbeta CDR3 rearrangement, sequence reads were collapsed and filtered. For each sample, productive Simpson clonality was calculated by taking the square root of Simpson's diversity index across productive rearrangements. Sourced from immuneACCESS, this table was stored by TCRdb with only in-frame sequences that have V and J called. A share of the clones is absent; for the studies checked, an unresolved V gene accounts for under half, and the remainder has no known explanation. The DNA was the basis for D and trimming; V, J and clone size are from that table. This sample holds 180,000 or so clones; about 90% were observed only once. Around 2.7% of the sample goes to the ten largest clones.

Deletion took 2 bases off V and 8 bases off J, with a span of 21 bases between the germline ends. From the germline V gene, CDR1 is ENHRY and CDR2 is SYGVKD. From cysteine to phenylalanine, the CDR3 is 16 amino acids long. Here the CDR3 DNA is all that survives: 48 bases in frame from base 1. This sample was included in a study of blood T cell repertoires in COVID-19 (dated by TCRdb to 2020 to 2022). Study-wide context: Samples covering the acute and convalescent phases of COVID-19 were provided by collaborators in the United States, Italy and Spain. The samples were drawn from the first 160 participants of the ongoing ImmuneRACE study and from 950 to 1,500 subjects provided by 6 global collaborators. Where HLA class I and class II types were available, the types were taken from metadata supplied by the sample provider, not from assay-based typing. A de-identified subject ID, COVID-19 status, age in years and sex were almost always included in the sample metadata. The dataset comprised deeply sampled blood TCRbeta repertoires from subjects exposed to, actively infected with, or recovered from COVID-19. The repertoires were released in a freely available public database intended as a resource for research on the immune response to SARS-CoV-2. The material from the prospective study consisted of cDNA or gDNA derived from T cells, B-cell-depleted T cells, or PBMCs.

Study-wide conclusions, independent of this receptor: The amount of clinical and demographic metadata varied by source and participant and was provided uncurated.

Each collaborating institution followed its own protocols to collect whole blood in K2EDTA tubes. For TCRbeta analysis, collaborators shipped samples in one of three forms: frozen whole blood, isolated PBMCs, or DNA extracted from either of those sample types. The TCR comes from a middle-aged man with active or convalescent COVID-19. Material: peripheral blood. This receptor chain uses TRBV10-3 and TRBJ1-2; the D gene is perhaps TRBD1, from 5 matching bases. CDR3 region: CAISEPGEGTATGYTF. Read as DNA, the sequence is TGTGCCATCAGTGAGCCGGGGGAAGGGACGGCTACGGGCTACACCTTC.